This TCR beta chain was sequenced for a study of T cell changes during pregnancy in multiple sclerosis. TCRdb's table, derived via immunoSEQ multiplex PCR, lists solely in-frame clones and lacks some. The data hold more than 35,000 clones, with 80% to 90% observed a single time. The V end was cut by 1 base, the J end by 8 bases, with 9 bases between. The germline gives CDR1 LNHNV, CDR2 YYDKDF (reference sequence). This CDR3 region has 13 residues. The sequence was obtained from a female donor with multiple sclerosis, enrolled in a pregnancy study. The chain links TRBV15 to TRBJ2-1, with no clear D. The material sequenced was CD4+ T cells from peripheral blood mononuclear cells, taken before pregnancy. CDR3 sequence (DNA): TGTGCCACCAGCAGAGGTTTCCTTTATGAGCAGTTCTTC. It specifies CATSRGFLYEQFF.